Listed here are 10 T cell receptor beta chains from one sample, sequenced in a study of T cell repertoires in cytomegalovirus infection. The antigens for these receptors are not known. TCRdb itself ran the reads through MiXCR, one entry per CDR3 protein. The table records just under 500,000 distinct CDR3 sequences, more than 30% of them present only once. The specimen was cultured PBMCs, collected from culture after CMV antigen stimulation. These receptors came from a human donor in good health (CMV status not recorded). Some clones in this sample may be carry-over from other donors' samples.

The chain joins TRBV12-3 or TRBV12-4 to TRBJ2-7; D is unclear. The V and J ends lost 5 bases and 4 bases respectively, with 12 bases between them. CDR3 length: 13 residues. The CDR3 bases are TGTGCCAGCAGTCTACGACCCGGATACGAGCAGTACTTC. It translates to CASSLRPGYEQYF.

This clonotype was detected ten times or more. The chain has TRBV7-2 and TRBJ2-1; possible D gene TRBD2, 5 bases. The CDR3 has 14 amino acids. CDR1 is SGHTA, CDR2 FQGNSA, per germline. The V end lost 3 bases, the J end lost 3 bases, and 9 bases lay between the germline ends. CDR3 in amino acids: CASSFRSGYNEQFF. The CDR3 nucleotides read TGTGCCAGCAGCTTTCGCAGCGGCTACAATGAGCAGTTCTTC.

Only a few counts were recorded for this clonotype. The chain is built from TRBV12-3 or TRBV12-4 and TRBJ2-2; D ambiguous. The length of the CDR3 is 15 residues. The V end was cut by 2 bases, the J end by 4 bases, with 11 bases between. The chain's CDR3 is CASSLRLPGTGELFF. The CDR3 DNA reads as TGTGCCAGCAGTTTAAGGCTCCCGGGCACCGGGGAGCTGTTTTTT.

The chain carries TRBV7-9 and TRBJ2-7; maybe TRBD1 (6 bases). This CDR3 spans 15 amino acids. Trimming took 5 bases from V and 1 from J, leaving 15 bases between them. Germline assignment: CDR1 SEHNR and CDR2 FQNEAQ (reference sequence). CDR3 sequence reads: CASSPPGQPSYEQYF. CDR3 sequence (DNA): TGTGCCAGCAGCCCCCCCGGACAGCCTTCCTACGAGCAGTACTTC.

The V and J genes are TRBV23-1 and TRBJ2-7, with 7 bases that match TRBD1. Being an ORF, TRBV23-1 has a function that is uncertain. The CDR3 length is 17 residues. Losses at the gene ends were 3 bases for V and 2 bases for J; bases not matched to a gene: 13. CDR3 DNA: TGCGCCAGCAGTCACACCCCGGGACAGCCTTTTACCTACGAGCAGTACGTC. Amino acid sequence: CASSHTPGQPFTYEQYV.

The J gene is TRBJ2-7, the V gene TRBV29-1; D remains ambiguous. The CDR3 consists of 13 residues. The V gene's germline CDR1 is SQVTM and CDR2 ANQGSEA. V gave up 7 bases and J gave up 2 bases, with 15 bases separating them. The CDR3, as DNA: TGCAGCGCTCAGTTATGGGGTGCCTACGAGCAGTACTTC. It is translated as CSAQLWGAYEQYF.

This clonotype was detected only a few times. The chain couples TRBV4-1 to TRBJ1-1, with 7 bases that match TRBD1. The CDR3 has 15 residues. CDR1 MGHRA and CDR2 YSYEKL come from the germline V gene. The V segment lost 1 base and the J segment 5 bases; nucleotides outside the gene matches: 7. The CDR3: CASSQAGGRKTEAFF. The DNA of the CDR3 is TGCGCCAGCAGCCAAGCAGGGGGGCGAAAGACTGAAGCTTTCTTT.

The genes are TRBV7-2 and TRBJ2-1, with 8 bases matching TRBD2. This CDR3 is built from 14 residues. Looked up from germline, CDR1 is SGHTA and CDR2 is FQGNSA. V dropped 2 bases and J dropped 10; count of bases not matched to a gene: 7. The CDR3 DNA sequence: TGTGCCAGCAGCTTAACCCCGACTAGCGTAGAGCAGTTCTTC. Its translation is CASSLTPTSVEQFF.

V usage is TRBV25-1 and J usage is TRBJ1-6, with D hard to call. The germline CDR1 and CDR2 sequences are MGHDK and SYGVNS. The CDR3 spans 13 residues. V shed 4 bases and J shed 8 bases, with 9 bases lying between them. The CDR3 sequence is CASSAELDSPLHF. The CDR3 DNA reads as TGTGCCAGCAGTGCGGAGTTGGATTCACCCCTCCACTTT.

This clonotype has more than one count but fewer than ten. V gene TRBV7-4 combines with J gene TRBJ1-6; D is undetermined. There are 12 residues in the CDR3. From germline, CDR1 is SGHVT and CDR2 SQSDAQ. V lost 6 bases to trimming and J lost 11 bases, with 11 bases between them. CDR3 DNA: TGTGCCAGCAGACAAGGTTCTGCACCCCTCCACTTT. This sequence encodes CASRQGSAPLHF.